This T cell receptor (beta chain) comes out of a study of blood T cell repertoires in COVID-19. Study background: The samples span acute and convalescent COVID-19 from the United States, Italy and Spain.

TCRdb keeps only in-frame clones here, not all; method: immunoSEQ multiplex PCR. Of 150,000 to 190,000 clones in the sample, 65% to 90% were seen once. Germline CDR1 and CDR2: SNHLY and FYNNEI. CDR3 length: 17 residues. Between the trimmed V and J ends, which lost 2 bases and 4 bases, there was a span of 19 bases. This TCR derives from a woman in her forties or fifties with acute or convalescent COVID-19. The chain carries TRBV2 and TRBJ2-3; D may be TRBD2 (7 bases). Sequencing input: peripheral blood. The CDR3 loop is CASSEWAGASNADTQYF. The CDR3 coding sequence is TGTGCCAGCAGTGAATGGGCGGGGGCCTCGAATGCAGATACGCAGTATTTT.